This T cell receptor beta chain was retrieved from a study of cytomegalovirus exposure and HLA in healthy donors. Regarding the study as a whole: Whilst most TCR sequences proved rare, a subset of public TCRs occurred across many donors. Among the sequence variants, a highly shared cluster was likely an artifact of sequencing. TCR beta chain V- and J-gene trimming was linked, in a later analysis, to a missense variant in DCLRE1C. The investigators catalogued under 200 TCR beta chains as cytomegalovirus-associated.

The PCR used 60 Vbeta and 13 Jbeta primers. The method was immunoSEQ multiplex PCR; TCRdb's version includes in-frame clones alone and lacks a portion of them. The sample has around 150,000 clones, 55% to 75% seen once. Concerning this clone itself: The antigen remains unidentified.

The specimen was PBMCs. This TCR came from a woman aged 55 to 70 in good health and CMV-seropositive.

DNA for the CDR3: TGTGCCAGCAGTCTCGGGGGGTCTAATGAAAAACTGTTTTTT. Protein sequence: CASSLGGSNEKLFF. The rearrangement joins TRBV28 to TRBJ1-4; a possible D gene is TRBD1 (5 bases). The germline V gene has CDR1 MDHEN and CDR2 SYDVKM. CDR3 length: 14 residues. V lost 5 bases to trimming and J lost 3 bases, with 10 bases between them.